Below are 21 T cell receptor beta chains sequenced from a single sample in a study of T cell responses to AZD1222 COVID-19 vaccine. Data came from immunoSEQ multiplex PCR; TCRdb stores just in-frame clones and leaves some out. The sample lists 90,000 to 150,000 clones, 80% to 95% seen once, with roughly 4.2% in the top ten. The source material was peripheral blood, sampled 28 days after the second dose of the MenACWY control vaccine. The origin of the receptors is an adult who received the MenACWY meningococcal vaccine as a control.

The V gene is TRBV14, the J gene TRBJ2-7, with D perhaps given as TRBD1 or TRBD2 (5 bases each). Trimming pared 1 base from V and 3 bases from J, leaving 16 bases between. CDR3 size: 16 residues. Germline values: CDR1 SGHDN, CDR2 FVKESK. CDR3 in DNA: TGTGCCAGCAGCCAAGGGGCTAGCTGGGGCTTCTACGAGCAGTACTTC. It encodes CASSQGASWGFYEQYF.

The rearrangement uses TRBV10-2 and TRBJ1-5, with D possibly matching TRBD1 (6 bases). The CDR3 extends over 15 amino acids. Trimming removed 6 bases from V and 2 bases from J, with 14 bases in between. Germline V CDR1 and CDR2: WSHSY, SAAADI. The CDR3 DNA is TGCGCCAGCAGCGACGGACAGCCGGGCAATCAGCCCCAGCATTTT. This translates into CASSDGQPGNQPQHF.

This chain uses TRBV7-8 with TRBJ2-1; tentatively, D is TRBD2 (6 bases). The germline V gene has CDR1 SGHVS and CDR2 FQNEAQ. This CDR3 has 13 amino acids. The V gene lost 7 bases and the J gene lost 8 bases, with 15 bases spanning the gap. Here the CDR3 DNA reads TGTGCCAGCAAGGAGGGCCCTGGCGATGAGCAGTTCTTC. Protein sequence: CASKEGPGDEQFF.

The chain uses TRBV3-1 (or the pseudogene TRBV3-2) and TRBJ1-4; 7 bases fit TRBD1. V was pared by 4 bases and J by 5 bases, with 10 bases of the junction left unmatched. Germline CDR1 LGHDT, CDR2 YNNKEL (reference sequence). This CDR3 has 16 amino acids. The CDR3 is CASSPFWDSINEKLFF. The CDR3 DNA reads TGTGCCAGCAGCCCCTTCTGGGACAGCATAAATGAAAAACTGTTTTTT.

The chain combines TRBV21-1 with TRBJ2-2; TRBD1 is the table's D call, not checked against the DNA. TRBV21-1 is a known pseudogene. This CDR3 comprises 19 residues. CDR3 bases: TGTGCCAGCAGCAAGCAAAGACGAATTGGGACAGCGAACACCGGGGAGCTGTTTTTT. Protein product: CASSKQRRIGTANTGELFF.

V usage is TRBV27 and J usage is TRBJ1-6; perhaps TRBD1 as D (5 bases). V was cut by 6 bases and J by 3 bases, with 12 bases left in between. The CDR3 has 15 residues. CDR1 MNHEY and CDR2 SMNVEV come from the germline V gene (reference sequence). The CDR3 DNA follows: TGTGCCAGCAGCCTCGGGGCGATCTATAATTCACCCCTCCACTTT. Translation gives CASSLGAIYNSPLHF.

This chain links TRBV5-1 with TRBJ2-7; D not certain. Deletions cut 4 bases from V and 2 bases from J, with 4 bases between. This CDR3 has 11 amino acids. CDR1 is SGHRS, CDR2 YFSETQ, per germline. This CDR3 is CASSATYEQYV. In nucleotides, the CDR3 is TGCGCCAGCAGCGCCACCTACGAGCAGTACGTC.

The chain has TRBV10-3 and TRBJ2-2, with a weak D call TRBD1 (6 bases). V was shortened by 2 bases and J by 6 bases, with 22 bases between the two germline ends. Germline assignment: CDR1 ENHRY and CDR2 SYGVKD. CDR3 size: 18 residues. The CDR3 coding sequence is TGTGCCATCAGTGAGCCGCTCATGCTAGGGGGATCGGCCGGGGAGCTGTTTTTT. Protein sequence: CAISEPLMLGGSAGELFF.

The chain employs TRBV6-5 and TRBJ2-2, with D perhaps TRBD1 (6 bases). V lost 6 bases, J lost 0 bases, and 11 bases lay in between. Germline V gene lookup returns CDR1 MNHEY and CDR2 SVGAGI. The CDR3 runs 15 residues. CDR3 nucleotides: TGTGCCAGCAGGAGGGGGACAACGAACACCGGGGAGCTGTTTTTT. The encoded protein is CASRRGTTNTGELFF.

This clone was counted between two and nine times. This chain uses TRBV28 with TRBJ1-2; D not resolved. Per the germline V gene, CDR1 is MDHEN and CDR2 is SYDVKM. The CDR3 loop spans 15 amino acids. The V and J ends lost 5 bases and 7 bases respectively, with 20 bases between them. The CDR3 nucleotides read TGTGCCAGCAGTCCCTTGACCCTACTAGGAGCTGGCTACACCTTC. Translation gives CASSPLTLLGAGYTF.

The chain combines TRBV11-3 with TRBJ2-7; D not certain. CDR3 length: 13 residues. Germline-derived CDR1 and CDR2 are SGHNT and YENEEA. With 1 base removed from V and 4 bases from J, the gap between germline ends came to 8 bases. CDR3 DNA: TGTGCCAGCAGCTTAGGTCCCGGATACGAGCAGTACGTC. Amino acids: CASSLGPGYEQYV.

This clone was seen only once. V is TRBV2 and J is TRBJ1-2, with a possible D match to TRBD1 (5 bases). Germline values: CDR1 SNHLY, CDR2 FYNNEI. The V end was cut by 8 bases, the J end by 2 bases, with 18 bases between. This CDR3 has 15 amino acids. CDR3 loop: CASLEVRGRNYGYTF. CDR3 coding DNA: TGTGCCAGCCTCGAGGTTCGGGGGAGAAACTATGGCTACACCTTC. Drawing the rest from reference TRBV2 and TRBJ1-2, the complete variable domain is EPEVTQTPSHQVTQMGQEVILRCVPISNHLYFYWYRQILGQKVEFLVSFYNNEISEKSEIFDDQFSVERPDGSNFTLKIRSTKLEDSAMYFCASLEVRGRNYGYTFGSGTRLTVV.

The chain recombines TRBV28 with TRBJ2-3; 8 nucleotides line up with TRBD2. Germline V gene lookup returns CDR1 MDHEN and CDR2 SYDVKM. The V gene end was trimmed by 6 bases and the J gene end by 4 bases; junction bases not matched to a gene: 9. This CDR3 has 15 residues. CDR3 protein: CASSPSPGGADTQYF. As DNA, the CDR3 is TGTGCCAGCAGCCCGTCCCCCGGGGGGGCAGATACGCAGTATTTT.

V gene TRBV9 combines with J gene TRBJ2-2; 8 nucleotides match TRBD2. This CDR3 has 14 amino acids. After removal of 3 bases from V and 6 bases from J, the junction contained 4 bases not matched to a gene. The germline V gene has CDR1 SGDLS and CDR2 YYNGEE. DNA for the CDR3: TGTGCCAGCAGCGGTAGCGGGGCTTCCGGGGAGCTGTTTTTT. Translating it yields CASSGSGASGELFF.

The chain is built from TRBV7-9 and TRBJ2-2; tentatively, D is TRBD2 (5 bases). V dropped 5 bases and J dropped 4 bases, with 11 bases sitting between them. The CDR3 runs 14 residues. Germline CDR1 is SEHNR and CDR2 is FQNEAQ (reference sequence). Here the CDR3 reads CASSPGKGTGELFF. Here the CDR3 DNA reads TGTGCCAGCAGCCCGGGGAAGGGCACCGGGGAGCTGTTTTTT.

The chain employs TRBV5-1 and TRBJ2-6; D may be TRBD2 (5 bases). From germline, CDR1 is SGHRS and CDR2 YFSETQ. This CDR3 comprises 15 residues. Trimming shortened V by 4 bases and J by 0 bases, and 8 bases separated the two germline ends. CDR3 nucleotides: TGCGCCAGCAGCCCGAGGGCCTCTGGGGCCAACGTCCTGACTTTC. Translated, it gives CASSPRASGANVLTF. Combining the CDR3 with reference TRBV5-1 and TRBJ2-6 gives the whole variable domain KAGVTQTPRYLIKTRGQQVTLSCSPISGHRSVSWYQQTPGQGLQFLFEYFSETQRNKGNFPGRFSGRQFSNSRSEMNVSTLELGDSALYLCASSPRASGANVLTFGAGSRLTVL.

The rearrangement links TRBV5-6 to TRBJ2-6; 7 nucleotides agree with TRBD1. CDR3 size: 16 residues. V trimming: 0 bases; J trimming: 11 bases; junction bases outside the gene matches: 11. From germline, CDR1 is SGHDT and CDR2 YYEEEE. CDR3 coding DNA: TGTGCCAGCAGCTTGGTCCAGGTGGGACAGAGACACGTCCTGACTTTC. This gives the protein CASSLVQVGQRHVLTF.

The chain combines TRBV27 with TRBJ2-1; D is ambiguous. The CDR3 totals 15 residues. The germline gives CDR1 MNHEY, CDR2 SMNVEV (reference sequence). V shed 3 bases and J shed 0 bases, with 9 bases lying between them. Here the CDR3 reads CASSLVESSYNEQFF. CDR3 in DNA: TGTGCCAGCAGTTTGGTGGAAAGCTCCTACAATGAGCAGTTCTTC.

The chain carries TRBV7-7 and TRBJ2-2, with 10 bases fitting TRBD2. The CDR3 contains 15 residues. The V and J ends lost 4 bases and 8 bases, in that order; junction bases with no gene match: 7. CDR1 is SSHAT, CDR2 FNYEAQ, per germline (reference sequence). The DNA of the CDR3 is TGTGCCAGCAGCTCGATTAGCGGGGGGCGAGGGGAGCTGTTTTTT. It translates to CASSSISGGRGELFF.

This clone is a singleton in its sample. This chain connects TRBV7-2 to TRBJ1-3; no reliable D call. The CDR3 consists of 15 residues. Trimming took 1 base from V and 5 from J, leaving 12 bases between them. Germline CDR1 and CDR2: SGHTA and FQGNSA. The CDR3 is CASSLELAPRNTIYF. The DNA of the CDR3 is TGTGCCAGCAGCTTAGAACTGGCGCCGCGAAACACCATATATTTT.

The chain is built from TRBV19 and TRBJ1-5; unclear D gene. This CDR3 region has 14 residues. V lost 1 base and J lost 0, with 4 bases in between. Per the germline V gene, CDR1 is LNHDA and CDR2 is SQIVND (reference sequence). CDR3 sequence reads: CASSIVDSNQPQHF. The CDR3 DNA is TGTGCCAGTAGTATAGTGGATAGCAATCAGCCCCAGCATTTT.